This TCR beta chain came from a study of cytomegalovirus exposure and HLA in healthy donors. The table came from immunoSEQ multiplex PCR; TCRdb's copy has only in-frame clones and leaves some out. Of some 87,000 clones listed, roughly 96% are singletons. The CDR3 is 12 amino acids. Looked up from germline, CDR1 is MDHEN and CDR2 is SYDVKM. V shed 2 bases and J shed 3 bases, with 4 bases lying between them. Points from the study as a whole: According to a later analysis, TCR clusters from the first cohort tended to co-occur in the 100 to 150 validation repertoires. The study labeled fewer than 200 TCR beta chains cytomegalovirus-associated. Reported results showed that the classifier diagnosed cytomegalovirus status with high specificity and sensitivity.

In the case of this clone: Antigen unknown.

The sequenced sample was PBMCs. The rearrangement uses TRBV28 and TRBJ1-1; D is undetermined. The clonotype comes from a young woman in good health and CMV-seronegative. The CDR3: CASSLGHTEAFF. CDR3 nucleotides: TGTGCCAGCAGTTTAGGCCACACTGAAGCTTTCTTT.